This TCR beta chain was retrieved from a study of cytomegalovirus exposure and HLA in healthy donors. Overall study findings and caveats: Some TCR beta chains (roughly 160 of them) were listed as cytomegalovirus-associated. When analyzed later, a missense DCLRE1C variant was found to be linked to TCR beta V- and J-gene trimming.

A word on this clone: No antigen is known for it.

Primers: 60 Vbeta forward and 13 Jbeta reverse. Original processing notes: An analysis that came later counted 70 million to 100 million unique TCR beta chains, around 10 million shared. Libraries were prepared by immunoSEQ multiplex PCR; TCRdb keeps only in-frame clonotypes and omits some of them. Clone size and the V and J calls come from that table; the DNA yielded D and trimming. This table has over 150,000 clones, approximately 80% appearing once. In germline, CDR1 is SQVTM, CDR2 ANQGSEA. The CDR3 is 14 amino acids. The V end lost 5 bases, the J end lost 6 bases, and 16 bases lay between the germline ends.

The sequence came from a boy aged 2 to 10 in good health and CMV-seronegative. The J gene is TRBJ2-2, the V gene TRBV29-1; D remains ambiguous. Sequencing was done on a sample of PBMCs. The DNA for the CDR3 is TGCAGCGTTTATCTGTCAGGAACTCCCGGGGAGCTGTTTTTT. Residues: CSVYLSGTPGELFF.